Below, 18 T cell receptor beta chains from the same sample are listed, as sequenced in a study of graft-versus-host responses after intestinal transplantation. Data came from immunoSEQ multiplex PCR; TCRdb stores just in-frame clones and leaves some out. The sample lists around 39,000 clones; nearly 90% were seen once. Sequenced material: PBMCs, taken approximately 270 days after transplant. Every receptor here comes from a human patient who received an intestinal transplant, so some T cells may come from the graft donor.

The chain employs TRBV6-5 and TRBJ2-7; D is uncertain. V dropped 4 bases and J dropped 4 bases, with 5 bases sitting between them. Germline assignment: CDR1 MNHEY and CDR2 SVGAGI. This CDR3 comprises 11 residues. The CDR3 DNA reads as TGTGCCAGCAGTTCAGAATACGAGCAGTACTTC. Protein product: CASSSEYEQYF.

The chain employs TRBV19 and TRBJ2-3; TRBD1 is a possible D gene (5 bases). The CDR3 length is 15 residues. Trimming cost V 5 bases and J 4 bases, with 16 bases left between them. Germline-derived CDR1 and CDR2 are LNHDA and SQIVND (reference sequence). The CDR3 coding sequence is TGTGCCAGTAGTGTAACAGGCACAACGGCAGATACGCAGTATTTT. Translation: CASSVTGTTADTQYF.

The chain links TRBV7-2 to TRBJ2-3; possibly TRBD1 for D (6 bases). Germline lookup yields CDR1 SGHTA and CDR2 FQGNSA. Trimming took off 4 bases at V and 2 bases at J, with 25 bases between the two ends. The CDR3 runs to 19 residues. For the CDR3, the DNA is TGTGCCAGCAGCTCCCCGAGGAACCCGGACAGATACTCCACAGATACGCAGTATTTT. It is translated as CASSSPRNPDRYSTDTQYF.

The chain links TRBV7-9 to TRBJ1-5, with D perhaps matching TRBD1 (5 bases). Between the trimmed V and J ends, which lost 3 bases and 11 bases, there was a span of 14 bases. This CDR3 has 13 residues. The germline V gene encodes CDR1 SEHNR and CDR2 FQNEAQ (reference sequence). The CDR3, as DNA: TGTGCCAGCAGCTTGGGGGTCCATCCAGCCCAGCATTTT. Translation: CASSLGVHPAQHF.

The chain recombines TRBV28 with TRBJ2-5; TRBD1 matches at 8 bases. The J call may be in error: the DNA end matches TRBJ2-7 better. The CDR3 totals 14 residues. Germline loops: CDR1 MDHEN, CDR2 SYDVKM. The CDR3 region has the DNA TGTGCCACCATTACGCCGGGACAGGCACACGAGCAGTACTTC. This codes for CATITPGQAHEQYF.

The CDR3: CASSLVGVGNTIYF. The CDR3 coding sequence is TGTGCCAGCAGCTTAGTCGGGGTCGGAAACACCATATATTTT. This chain joins TRBV7-6 and TRBJ1-3; D is unresolved. The CDR3 length is 14 residues. The V end was cut by 1 base, the J end by 4 bases, with 8 bases between. Germline V gene data show CDR1 as SGHVS and CDR2 as FNYEAQ.

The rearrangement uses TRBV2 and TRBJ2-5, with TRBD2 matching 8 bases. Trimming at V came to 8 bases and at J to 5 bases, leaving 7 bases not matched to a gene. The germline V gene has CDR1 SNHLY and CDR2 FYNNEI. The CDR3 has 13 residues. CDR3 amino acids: CASVPGGRETQYF. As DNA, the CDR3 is TGTGCCAGCGTCCCGGGGGGGAGGGAGACCCAGTACTTC.

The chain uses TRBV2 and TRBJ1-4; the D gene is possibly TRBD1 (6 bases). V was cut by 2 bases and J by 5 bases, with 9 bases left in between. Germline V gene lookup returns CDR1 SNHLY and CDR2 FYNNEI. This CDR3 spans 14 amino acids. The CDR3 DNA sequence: TGTGCCAGCAGTGAAATCGACAGGAATGAAAAACTGTTTTTT. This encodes CASSEIDRNEKLFF.

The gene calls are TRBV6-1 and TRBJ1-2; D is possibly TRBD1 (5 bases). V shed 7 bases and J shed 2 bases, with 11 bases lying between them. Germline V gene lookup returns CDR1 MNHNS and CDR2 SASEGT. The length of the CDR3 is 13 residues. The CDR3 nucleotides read TGTGCCAGCATAAGGACAACGAACTATGGCTACACCTTC. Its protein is CASIRTTNYGYTF.

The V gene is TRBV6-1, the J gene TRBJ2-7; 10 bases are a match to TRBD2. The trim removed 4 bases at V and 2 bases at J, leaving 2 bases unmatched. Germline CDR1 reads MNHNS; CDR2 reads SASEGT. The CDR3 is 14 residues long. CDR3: CASSASGGAYEQYF. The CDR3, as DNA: TGTGCCAGCAGTGCCAGCGGGGGGGCCTACGAGCAGTACTTC.

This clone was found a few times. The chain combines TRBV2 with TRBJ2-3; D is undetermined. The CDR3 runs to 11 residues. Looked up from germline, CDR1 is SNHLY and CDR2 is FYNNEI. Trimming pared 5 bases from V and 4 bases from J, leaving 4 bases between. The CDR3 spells CASSRADTQYF. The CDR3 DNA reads TGTGCCAGCAGTCGCGCAGATACGCAGTATTTT.

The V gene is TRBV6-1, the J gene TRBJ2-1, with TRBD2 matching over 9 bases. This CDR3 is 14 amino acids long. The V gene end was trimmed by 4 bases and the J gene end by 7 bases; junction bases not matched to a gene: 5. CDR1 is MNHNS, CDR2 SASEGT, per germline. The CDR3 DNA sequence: TGTGCCAGCAGTGCCGGGACTAGCTCAAATGAGCAGTTCTTC. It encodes CASSAGTSSNEQFF.

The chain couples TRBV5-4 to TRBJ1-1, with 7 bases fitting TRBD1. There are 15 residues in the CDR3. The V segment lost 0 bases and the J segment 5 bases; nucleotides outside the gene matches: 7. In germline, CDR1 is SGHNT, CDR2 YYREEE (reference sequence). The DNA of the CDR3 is TGTGCCAGCAGCTTGGTAAAGACAGGGCCGACTGAAGCTTTCTTT. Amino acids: CASSLVKTGPTEAFF.

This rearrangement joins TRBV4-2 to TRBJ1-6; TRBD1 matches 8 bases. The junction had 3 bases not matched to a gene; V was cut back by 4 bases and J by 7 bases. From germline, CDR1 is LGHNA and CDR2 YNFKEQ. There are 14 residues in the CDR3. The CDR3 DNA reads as TGTGCCAGCAGCCCGGGACAGGAAAATTCACCCCTCCACTTT. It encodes CASSPGQENSPLHF.

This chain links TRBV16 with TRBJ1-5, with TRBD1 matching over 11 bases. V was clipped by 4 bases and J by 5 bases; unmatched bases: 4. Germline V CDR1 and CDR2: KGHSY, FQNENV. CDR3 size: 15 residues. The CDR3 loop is CASSLWTGGDQPQHF. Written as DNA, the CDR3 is TGTGCCAGCAGCCTCTGGACAGGGGGCGATCAGCCCCAGCATTTT.

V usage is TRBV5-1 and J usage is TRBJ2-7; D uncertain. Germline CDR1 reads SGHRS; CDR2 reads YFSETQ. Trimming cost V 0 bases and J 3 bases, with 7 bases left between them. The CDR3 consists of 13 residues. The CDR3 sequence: CASSLGYDYEQYF. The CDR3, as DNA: TGCGCCAGCAGCTTGGGCTACGACTACGAGCAGTACTTC.

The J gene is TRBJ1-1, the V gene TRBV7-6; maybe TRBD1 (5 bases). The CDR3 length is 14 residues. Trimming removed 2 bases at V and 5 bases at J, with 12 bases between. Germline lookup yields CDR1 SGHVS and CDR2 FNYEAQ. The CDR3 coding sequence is TGTGCCAGCAGCTTATGGGGGGAAGGGACTGAAGCTTTCTTT. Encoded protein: CASSLWGEGTEAFF. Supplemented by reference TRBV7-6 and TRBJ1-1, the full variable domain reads GAGVSQSPRYKVTKRGQDVALRCDPISGHVSLYWYRQALGQGPEFLTYFNYEAQQDKSGLPNDRFSAERPEGSISTLTIQRTEQRDSAMYRCASSLWGEGTEAFFGQGTRLTVV.

As DNA, the CDR3 is TGTGCCAGCAGTCGCCCGCTCGGGGAGCCCCAGCATTTT. As protein: CASSRPLGEPQHF. The chain joins TRBV28 to TRBJ1-5; D remains ambiguous. This CDR3 spans 13 amino acids. Between the trimmed V and J ends, which lost 5 bases and 8 bases, there was a span of 13 bases. Germline V gene lookup returns CDR1 MDHEN and CDR2 SYDVKM.